A selection of T cell receptor beta chains follows, all from one sample in a study of beta chain features in type 1 diabetes. Clones were sequenced by immunoSEQ multiplex PCR, and TCRdb holds only the in-frame ones, with some missing. Among roughly 610,000 clones, around 15% were seen once, and the ten largest hold approximately 0.087%. Sequencing input: naive CD4+ T cells from blood. These TCRs come from a young man in good health. Both conserved end residues are part of each CDR3.

v_call: TRBV25-1; j_call: TRBJ2-7; cdr3_aa: CASSESLAGSYEQYF
v_call: TRBV9; j_call: TRBJ1-3; cdr3_aa: CASSAGTGDNGNTIYF
v_call: TRBV7-8; j_call: TRBJ2-5; cdr3_aa: CASSFTTEETQYF
v_call: TRBV6-5; j_call: TRBJ1-2; cdr3_aa: CASSYLAGGNYGYTF
v_call: TRBV5-4; j_call: TRBJ2-3; cdr3_aa: CASRFGTQDTQYF
v_call: TRBV7-2; j_call: TRBJ2-1; cdr3_aa: CASSARLAGAGTFF
v_call: TRBV5-1; j_call: TRBJ1-5; cdr3_aa: CASSLTGYNQPQHF
v_call: TRBV15; j_call: TRBJ2-1; cdr3_aa: CATGFRSSYNEQFF
v_call: TRBV19; j_call: TRBJ2-2; cdr3_aa: CASSIRDTGELFF
v_call: TRBV7-3; j_call: TRBJ2-3; cdr3_aa: CASSWTGATDTQYF
v_call: TRBV6-6; j_call: TRBJ2-7; cdr3_aa: CASSPKTGQFLGQYF
v_call: TRBV5-1; j_call: TRBJ2-7; cdr3_aa: CASSLVVSGTGLWEQYF
v_call: TRBV5-1; j_call: TRBJ2-5; cdr3_aa: CASSPTRDSWTQYF
v_call: TRBV27; j_call: TRBJ1-5; cdr3_aa: CATKRIMNSNQPQHF
v_call: TRBV7-3; j_call: TRBJ2-6; cdr3_aa: CASTNSGANVLTF
v_call: TRBV7-8; j_call: TRBJ1-6; cdr3_aa: CASSLVLSDSPLHF
v_call: TRBV5-6; j_call: TRBJ1-5; cdr3_aa: CASSLRAVSNQPQHF
v_call: TRBV2; j_call: .; cdr3_aa: CASSNHLVAYEQYF
v_call: TRBV7-9; j_call: TRBJ1-3; cdr3_aa: CASTLRLGVVGGNTIYF
v_call: TRBV19; j_call: TRBJ2-1; cdr3_aa: CASSMAGVLIF
v_call: TRBV4-1; j_call: TRBJ2-3; cdr3_aa: CASSHTATLARNTDTQYF
v_call: TRBV15; j_call: TRBJ2-2; cdr3_aa: CATSRDRGVGELFF
v_call: TRBV9; j_call: TRBJ1-5; cdr3_aa: CASSVGDNQPQHF
v_call: TRBV7-9; j_call: TRBJ1-1; cdr3_aa: CASSLGDRNTEAFF
v_call: TRBV4-3; j_call: TRBJ2-3; cdr3_aa: CASSQGLAGGGTDTQYF
v_call: TRBV5-4; j_call: TRBJ2-7; cdr3_aa: CASSHKTGKDEQYF
v_call: TRBV30; j_call: TRBJ1-4; cdr3_aa: CAWSGVTLELFF
v_call: TRBV19; j_call: TRBJ1-6; cdr3_aa: CASSTRTVHNSPLHF
v_call: TRBV4-1; j_call: TRBJ2-1; cdr3_aa: CASSLNSFGQGGYNEQFF
v_call: TRBV28; j_call: TRBJ2-5; cdr3_aa: CASRPPVAGEETQYF
v_call: TRBV4-2; j_call: TRBJ2-5; cdr3_aa: CASSDTLGGTQYF
v_call: TRBV29-1; j_call: TRBJ1-2; cdr3_aa: CSVQRENGYTF
v_call: TRBV9; j_call: TRBJ2-1; cdr3_aa: CASRGPGQGNNEQFF
v_call: TRBV29-1; j_call: TRBJ1-1; cdr3_aa: CSVDKDRGTEAFF
v_call: TRBV4-3; j_call: TRBJ1-1; cdr3_aa: CASSPTVNTEAFF
v_call: TRBV29-1; j_call: TRBJ2-5; cdr3_aa: CSAGLETQYF
v_call: TRBV4-1; j_call: TRBJ2-7; cdr3_aa: CASSSIGRIYEQYF
v_call: TRBV7-3; j_call: TRBJ2-1; cdr3_aa: CASSFDRGQHNEQFF
v_call: TRBV9; j_call: TRBJ1-1; cdr3_aa: CASNKDRESTEAFF
v_call: TRBV29-1; j_call: TRBJ1-2; cdr3_aa: CSVVKGDYGYTF
v_call: TRBV5-4; j_call: TRBJ2-5; cdr3_aa: CASSLALLAGVETQYF
v_call: TRBV20-1; j_call: TRBJ1-1; cdr3_aa: CSSREAEAFF
v_call: TRBV14; j_call: TRBJ2-5; cdr3_aa: CASSRRLAEIQETQYF
v_call: TRBV7-7; j_call: TRBJ2-1; cdr3_aa: CASSHSLAGVGNEQFF
v_call: TRBV7-2; j_call: TRBJ1-1; cdr3_aa: CASSPEGGYTEAFF
v_call: TRBV7-9; j_call: TRBJ2-7; cdr3_aa: CASSLLTGGEQYF
v_call: TRBV29-1; j_call: TRBJ1-1; cdr3_aa: CSVGSGNTEAFF
v_call: TRBV6-6; j_call: TRBJ1-2; cdr3_aa: CASKEVGIYGYTF
v_call: TRBV9; j_call: TRBJ1-2; cdr3_aa: CASSPKGNVGYGYTF
v_call: TRBV30; j_call: TRBJ2-4; cdr3_aa: CAWSDRLAGGPLAKNIQYF
v_call: TRBV7-9; j_call: TRBJ2-4; cdr3_aa: CASSLGGENIQYF
v_call: TRBV7-9; j_call: TRBJ2-7; cdr3_aa: CASSLTDRPYEQYF
v_call: TRBV7-2; j_call: TRBJ2-2; cdr3_aa: CASSLGDRVLTNTGELFF